This paragraph covers one T cell receptor beta chain sequence. Its antigen remains undetermined. According to the germline V gene, CDR1 reads KGHSH and CDR2 reads LQKENI. From the cysteine up to the phenylalanine, the CDR3 has a length of 13 residues. No DNA appears here. This sample was taken from a study of T cells expressing NK-cell markers (dated by TCRdb to the early 2020s). With regard to the full study: Three sorted T-cell subsets (CD3+CD56+NKG2C+, CD3+CD56+NKG2C- and CD3+CD56-NKG2C+) from about 8 donors had their TCR beta-chain repertoires profiled. Among the eight sequenced donors, only one was HCMV-seronegative, while the other seven were HCMV-seropositive. The libraries were sequenced on Illumina HiSeq 2000/2500, MiSeq or NextSeq, producing 2 x 150 bp reads. The study sequenced eight donors, all healthy volunteers chosen at random: three men and five women. General findings and caveats noted by the study authors: Those dominant clonotypes were again the most abundant among CD3+CD56-NKG2C+ cells in four donors, at roughly 28.3-60.1%. For several donors, the dominant CD3+CD56+NKG2C+ clonotypes were among the top 10 CD8+ clonotypes and accounted for roughly 1.0-8% of CD8+ T cells. Whether the expanded NKG2C-expressing T cell clones were specific for HCMV antigens remained unclear.

A commercial ELISA kit detecting HCMV-specific IgG in serum was used to determine HCMV serostatus. Ficoll density gradient centrifugation was used to isolate peripheral blood mononuclear cells from blood. Sequenced using an Illumina HiSeq 2000. TCR beta cDNA libraries were prepared using 5'RACE template switching, which introduced a universal primer site and unique molecular identifiers. Priming for cDNA synthesis came from the TCR beta constant segment, and two successive PCR amplification steps followed. The paper's data handling went like this. MIGEC handled demultiplexing of the reads and grouping by UMI, while MiTCR was used to assemble and quantify clonotypes. Only TCR cDNA sequences supported by at least two reads were kept to exclude erroneous sequences. The tcR package was used for downstream repertoire analysis, and clonotypes were matched between fractions using CDR3 nucleotide sequence together with V segment. Antigen specificity was annotated against VDJdb with VDJmatch, allowing one amino acid substitution in CDR3. Reprocessed by TCRdb, the reads give a single entry per CDR3 protein sequence, without DNA. V and J calls and clone size were set by TCRdb, not the authors. The table of this sample itemizes fewer than 400,000 distinct CDR3 sequences. The biggest ten clones account for around 4.9% of the sample.

The sequenced sample consisted of blood T cells: a sorted CD56 or NKG2C T cell subset, CD4+ or CD8+ T cells, or bulk PBMC T cells (not recorded which). The source of this sequence is a man aged 18 to 70 in good health. The chain couples TRBV18 to TRBJ1-2; checking the TCRdb D call of TRBD1 is not possible without DNA. This receptor has the CDR3 CASSPDRDYGYTF.